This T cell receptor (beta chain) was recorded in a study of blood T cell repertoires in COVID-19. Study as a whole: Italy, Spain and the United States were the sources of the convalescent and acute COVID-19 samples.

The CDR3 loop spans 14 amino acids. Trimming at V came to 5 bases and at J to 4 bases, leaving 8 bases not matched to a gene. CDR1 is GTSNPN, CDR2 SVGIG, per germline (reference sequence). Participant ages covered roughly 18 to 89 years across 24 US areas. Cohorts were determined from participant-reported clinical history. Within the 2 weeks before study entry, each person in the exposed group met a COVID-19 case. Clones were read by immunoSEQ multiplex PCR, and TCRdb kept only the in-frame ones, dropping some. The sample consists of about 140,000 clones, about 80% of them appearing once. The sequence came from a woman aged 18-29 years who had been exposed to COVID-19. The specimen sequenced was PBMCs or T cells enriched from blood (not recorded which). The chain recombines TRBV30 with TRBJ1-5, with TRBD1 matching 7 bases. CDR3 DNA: TGTGCCTGGCAAATAGGGGGCGGGAATCAGCCCCAGCATTTT. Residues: CAWQIGGGNQPQHF.